These T cell receptor beta chains were read from a single sample in a study of cytomegalovirus exposure and HLA in healthy donors. Data came from immunoSEQ multiplex PCR; TCRdb stores just in-frame clones and leaves some out. In the table there are about 210,000 clones, around 79% of which are singletons. Sequenced material: PBMCs. Receptors originate from a male donor in good health and CMV-seronegative. Each CDR3 is given with its conserved first and last residue. The D gene is left open where the match is weak. Rows give clone size only sometimes, using once, few, many, or a class for an expanded clone.

J: TRBJ2-7
size: NA
V: TRBV7-2
D: TRBD2
DNA: TGTGCCAGCAGCCCCCGGGGGACTAGCGGGAGTCTATACGAGCAGTACTTC
CDR3: CASSPRGTSGSLYEQYF

J: TRBJ2-5
size: NA
V: TRBV11-1
D: TRBD2
DNA: TGTGCCAGCAGCTTAGGGAGGCGGGGGGGCTTGGAGACCCAGTACTTC
CDR3: CASSLGRRGGLETQYF

J: TRBJ1-6
size: once
V: TRBV5-6
D: NA
DNA: TGTGCCAGCAGCTTTAACAGGCTCAATTCACCCCTCCACTTT
CDR3: CASSFNRLNSPLHF

J: TRBJ1-4
size: NA
V: TRBV4-3
D: NA
DNA: TGCGCCAGCAGCCGACTCTACAGGGAGAGGAATGAAAAACTGTTTTTT
CDR3: CASSRLYRERNEKLFF

J: TRBJ2-1
size: NA
V: TRBV19
D: TRBD2
DNA: TGTGCCAGTAGCCTCGGACTAGCGGGAATATACAATGAGCAGTTCTTC
CDR3: CASSLGLAGIYNEQFF

J: TRBJ1-1
size: NA
V: TRBV10-3
D: TRBD1
DNA: TGTGCCATCAGTCGACAGGGGAGCCTGAACACTGAAGCTTTCTTT
CDR3: CAISRQGSLNTEAFF

J: TRBJ2-1
size: NA
V: TRBV20-1
D: NA
DNA: TGCAGTGCGGACTTGCACAATGAGCAGTTCTTC
CDR3: CSADLHNEQFF

J: TRBJ2-1
size: NA
V: TRBV4-3
D: NA
DNA: TGCGCCAGCAGCCAAGGCGTCCCGGGACTTTGGCAGTTCTTC
CDR3: CASSQGVPGLWQFF

J: TRBJ2-5
size: NA
V: TRBV7-9
D: NA
DNA: TGTGCCAGCAGCTTAGATAGGTTCAGGGGTGTCGAGACCCAGTACTTC
CDR3: CASSLDRFRGVETQYF

J: TRBJ1-1
size: NA
V: TRBV6-4
D: TRBD1
DNA: TGTGCCAGCAGTGAGACGGACAGGGGCTATACTGAAGCTTTCTTT
CDR3: CASSETDRGYTEAFF

J: TRBJ2-5
size: NA
V: TRBV19
D: NA
DNA: TGTGCCAGTACGAGGGGAGGGGGGGGAGAGACCCAGTACTTC
CDR3: CASTRGGGGETQYF

J: TRBJ1-1
size: NA
V: TRBV11-2
D: NA
DNA: TGTGCCAGCAGCACCCGACAGTTTGAAGCTTTCTTT
CDR3: CASSTRQFEAFF

J: TRBJ2-7
size: NA
V: TRBV4-1
D: TRBD1
DNA: TGCGCCAGCAGCTTATCTCCGGGACAGGGAATCGAGCAGTACTTC
CDR3: CASSLSPGQGIEQYF

J: TRBJ2-7
size: few
V: TRBV27
D: NA
DNA: TGTGCCAGCAGTTCTCCGGGACAATCCTACGAGCAGTACTTC
CDR3: CASSSPGQSYEQYF

J: TRBJ2-7
size: NA
V: TRBV5-1
D: TRBD1
DNA: TGCGCCAGCAGAGACCGGGACAGACCCTACGAGCAGTACTTC
CDR3: CASRDRDRPYEQYF

J: TRBJ2-7
size: NA
V: TRBV19
D: TRBD2
DNA: TGTGCCAGTAGACTAGGGACTAGCGGGGGCTACGAGCAGTACTTC
CDR3: CASRLGTSGGYEQYF

J: TRBJ2-7
size: once
V: TRBV7-9
D: NA
DNA: TGTGCCAGCAGCTCACAGGGAAGGGGCTACGAGCAGTACTTC
CDR3: CASSSQGRGYEQYF

J: TRBJ2-7
size: NA
V: TRBV10-3
D: TRBD2
DNA: TGTGCCATCAGTCCATATTTAGCGGGAGGGCATTCCTACGAGCAGTACTTC
CDR3: CAISPYLAGGHSYEQYF

J: TRBJ2-2
size: NA
V: TRBV7-7
D: TRBD1
DNA: TGTGCTAGCAGCTTAGCGCCGGGACAGGGGAACACCGGGGAGCTGTTTTTT
CDR3: CASSLAPGQGNTGELFF

J: TRBJ2-4
size: NA
V: TRBV12-2
D: NA
DNA: TGTGCAAGTCGCTTCAGGCCTCCTGAACCTGTAGCCAAAAACATTCAGTACTTC
CDR3: CASRFRPPEPVAKNIQYF

J: TRBJ2-7
size: NA
V: TRBV5-4
D: TRBD1
DNA: TGTGCCAGCAGCCCGGACAGGTGGGGTCGAGGGCAGTACTTC
CDR3: CASSPDRWGRGQYF

J: TRBJ2-5
size: NA
V: TRBV2
D: NA
DNA: TGTGCCAGCAGTGAAGAATTCAGGCCCCAGTACTTC
CDR3: CASSEEFRPQYF

J: TRBJ2-3
size: once
V: TRBV5-4
D: TRBD1
DNA: TGTGCCAGCAGCTTGAAGCAGGGGGACACAGATACGCAGTATTTT
CDR3: CASSLKQGDTDTQYF

J: TRBJ2-5
size: NA
V: TRBV7-9
D: NA
DNA: TGTGCCAGCAGCTCTTCATACAGGGAAAAAGAGACCCAGTACTTC
CDR3: CASSSSYREKETQYF

J: TRBJ1-4
size: NA
V: TRBV28
D: NA
DNA: TGTGCCAGCAGTTTATACAGGGAGCCTAATGAAAAACTGTTTTTT
CDR3: CASSLYREPNEKLFF

J: TRBJ1-1
size: few
V: TRBV5-1
D: NA
DNA: TGCGCCAGCAGCTTGGACAGGGTGGTGAACACTGAAGCTTTCTTT
CDR3: CASSLDRVVNTEAFF

J: TRBJ2-1
size: NA
V: TRBV4-1
D: NA
DNA: TGCGCCAGCAGCACCAAGATCTTTCAGGGAACCACCTACAATGAGCAGTTCTTC
CDR3: CASSTKIFQGTTYNEQFF

J: TRBJ2-7
size: NA
V: TRBV7-3
D: NA
DNA: TGTGCCAGCAGCTTATGGGCCTCCTACGAGCAGTACTTC
CDR3: CASSLWASYEQYF

J: TRBJ2-5
size: few
V: TRBV5-1
D: TRBD2
DNA: TGCGCCAGCAGCCATGGACTAGCGGGGGGGGAAGAGACCCAGTACTTC
CDR3: CASSHGLAGGEETQYF

J: TRBJ1-2
size: NA
V: TRBV28
D: NA
DNA: TGTGCCAGCAGTTGGATACCAGGCGCGAAGGGCTACACCTTC
CDR3: CASSWIPGAKGYTF

J: TRBJ1-1
size: NA
V: TRBV4-1
D: NA
DNA: TGCGCCAGCAGCCCCGGAGGGGCGAGGGGAAATCGGATTGCTTTCTTT
CDR3: CASSPGGARGNRIAFF

J: TRBJ1-5
size: NA
V: TRBV5-6
D: NA
DNA: TGTGCCAGCGGGTCTGGGCGCAATCAGCCCCAGCATTTT
CDR3: CASGSGRNQPQHF

J: TRBJ2-5
size: NA
V: TRBV11-2
D: TRBD2
DNA: TGTGCCAGCAGCTTACGCGGGGGGGCACTGGAGACCCAGTACTTC
CDR3: CASSLRGGALETQYF

J: TRBJ1-2
size: NA
V: TRBV9
D: TRBD1
DNA: TGTGCCAGCAGCTTACGGACAGGGGGCAACTATGGCTACACCTTC
CDR3: CASSLRTGGNYGYTF

J: TRBJ2-3
size: few
V: TRBV4-2
D: NA
DNA: TGTGCCAGCAGCCAAGATGGGAGTAGAACAGATACGCAGTATTTT
CDR3: CASSQDGSRTDTQYF

J: TRBJ1-2
size: NA
V: TRBV9
D: NA
DNA: TGTGCCAGCAGCGTAGGCGGCCCTAACTATGGCTACACCTTC
CDR3: CASSVGGPNYGYTF

J: TRBJ1-2
size: NA
V: TRBV28
D: TRBD1
DNA: TGTGCCAGCAAACTCCCGACAGGGGTCTATGGCTACACCTTC
CDR3: CASKLPTGVYGYTF

J: TRBJ1-2
size: NA
V: TRBV6-1
D: NA
DNA: TGTGCCAGCAGTGAAGATCTGACATTGTTTGGCTATGGCTACACCTTC
CDR3: CASSEDLTLFGYGYTF

J: TRBJ2-2
size: NA
V: TRBV6-5
D: NA
DNA: TGTGCCAGCAGTTACAGACAAATGCCCAACACCGGGGAGCTGTTTTTT
CDR3: CASSYRQMPNTGELFF

J: TRBJ2-2
size: NA
V: TRBV19
D: TRBD1
DNA: TGTGCCAGTAGTCACCGACAGGGGGCTCCAAACACCGGGGAGCTGTTTTTT
CDR3: CASSHRQGAPNTGELFF

J: TRBJ2-4
size: NA
V: TRBV9
D: NA
DNA: TGTGCCAGCAGCGCCTCCGGGTACGGCATTCAGTACTTC
CDR3: CASSASGYGIQYF

J: TRBJ1-1
size: NA
V: TRBV6-5
D: NA
DNA: TGTGCCAGCAGTTACTCCATCAGGAGGGGAAACACTGAAGCTTTCTTT
CDR3: CASSYSIRRGNTEAFF

J: TRBJ1-4
size: NA
V: TRBV6-5
D: TRBD1
DNA: TGTGCCAGCAGTGCCCTGACAGGGGAAAGTGAAAAACTGTTTTTT
CDR3: CASSALTGESEKLFF

J: TRBJ1-1
size: few
V: TRBV25-1
D: TRBD1
DNA: TGTGCCACCCAACCGGGGACAGGGGGCGGGGAGACTGAAGCTTTCTTT
CDR3: CATQPGTGGGETEAFF